This entry describes one T cell receptor beta chain. Its antigen is not identified. Expressed TCRB transcripts were sequenced, since all the RNA that had been isolated was reverse transcribed. Sequenced by immunoSEQ multiplex PCR; TCRdb stores in-frame clones only, minus some. The sample carries about 710,000 clones, 11% to 15% recorded once. The CDR3 is 9 residues long. V lost 3 bases, J lost 10 bases, and 6 bases lay in between. The germline V gene has CDR1 DFQATT and CDR2 SNEGSKA (reference sequence). One heparinised draw of blood, averaging about 116 mL, came from each donor. The sample belongs to a study of beta chain features in type 1 diabetes. The study, taken as a whole, reports: When Type 1 diabetes patients were examined, their TCRB CDR3s proved moderately but significantly shorter in all four CD4+ subsets. cDNA-based reads could over-represent cells with high TCR expression.

The sequenced sample was naive CD4+ T cells from blood. The receptor was derived from a young man with type 1 diabetes. The chain joins TRBV20-1 to TRBJ1-2, with a possible D match to TRBD1 (6 bases). The CDR3 here is CSARGAYTF. CDR3 in DNA: TGCAGTGCTAGGGGGGCCTACACCTTC.